This TCR beta chain was retrieved from a study of cytomegalovirus exposure and HLA in healthy donors. Study-level points and caveats: A reported reduction in N-insertions relative to the roughly 700-donor mean was seen in an Asian-associated ancestry cluster in a later analysis. Information on immune exposure was restricted to one variable (CMV serostatus).

The PCR made use of 60 Vbeta and 13 Jbeta primers. The repertoire was sequenced with immunoSEQ multiplex PCR; TCRdb's copy has only in-frame clones and lacks some. The sample includes some 150,000 clones, around 81% of them seen just once. With respect to this clone: Its antigen remains unknown.

Healthy bone marrow donors made up the cohort. This clonotype was obtained from a male donor in good health and CMV-seronegative. Sequences were obtained from PBMCs.

CDR3 sequence (DNA): TGTGCCAGCAGTGAACTAGCGGGATCCTACAATGAGCAGTTCTTC. It is translated as CASSELAGSYNEQFF. The V call is TRBV25-1, the J call TRBJ2-1; 9 bases fit TRBD2. This CDR3 is 15 amino acids long. V shed 2 bases and J 1 base; nucleotides not matched to a gene: 0. CDR1 is MGHDK, CDR2 SYGVNS, per germline. Full variable domain (missing parts from reference TRBV25-1 and TRBJ2-1): EADIYQTPRYLVIGTGKKITLECSQTMGHDKMYWYQQDPGMELHLIHYSYGVNSTEKGDLSSESTVSRIRTEHFPLTLESARPSHTSQYLCASSELAGSYNEQFFGPGTRLTVL.